These 27 T cell receptor beta chains were sequenced from one sample in a study of blood T cell repertoires in COVID-19. Profiled with immunoSEQ multiplex PCR; TCRdb holds only in-frame clones, not every one. The sample shows about 82,000 clones, 60% to 80% of them seen only once. Sample: peripheral blood. Receptor source: a man aged 55 to 69 with COVID-19, enrolled during active disease.

The gene calls are TRBV14 and TRBJ2-3, with TRBD2 matching over 8 bases. The V and J ends lost 4 bases and 2 bases, in that order; junction bases with no gene match: 5. The CDR3 extends over 15 amino acids. Germline CDR1 and CDR2: SGHDN and FVKESK. The CDR3 bases are TGTGCCAGCAGCCGCCAACTAGCGGCCACAGATACGCAGTATTTT. Its translation is CASSRQLAATDTQYF.

The chain recombines TRBV25-1 with TRBJ2-3, with TRBD2 matching 14 bases. CDR3 length equals 18 residues. V shed 3 bases and J 2 bases; nucleotides not matched to a gene: 7. CDR1 and CDR2 from the germline V gene are MGHDK and SYGVNS. In DNA, the CDR3 is TGTGCCAGCAGTGAGAGACTAGCGGGAGGGTGGGCCACAGATACGCAGTATTTT. It encodes CASSERLAGGWATDTQYF.

The chain employs TRBV6-1 and TRBJ2-1, with TRBD2 matching 8 bases. The germline V gene has CDR1 MNHNS and CDR2 SASEGT. The CDR3 has 16 amino acids. The J segment lost 3 bases and the V segment lost 1 base, leaving 5 bases of the junction unmatched. The CDR3 sequence: CASSEDPAGVYNEQFF. Written as DNA, the CDR3 is TGTGCCAGCAGTGAAGATCCAGCGGGGGTCTACAATGAGCAGTTCTTC.

CDR3 region: CASSPGRERETQYF. In DNA, the CDR3 is TGTGCCAGCTCACCGGGGAGGGAGAGAGAGACCCAGTACTTC. The chain is built from TRBV18 and TRBJ2-5; 7 bases fit TRBD2. The CDR3 is 14 amino acids. In germline, CDR1 is KGHSH, CDR2 LQKENI. J lost 4 bases, V lost 3 bases, and 5 bases had no gene match.

This clone came up once. The gene calls are TRBV7-2 and TRBJ1-1; D not certain. CDR3 length: 11 residues. Germline V lookup: CDR1 SGHTA, CDR2 FQGNSA. The V end was cut by 5 bases, the J end by 10 bases, with 11 bases between. For the CDR3, the DNA is TGTGCCAGCAGCCCCACCTCCGGAGCTTTCTTT. Translation: CASSPTSGAFF.

In this sample, this clone turned up a few times. V and J are TRBV19 and TRBJ2-3; the match to TRBD2 covers 11 bases. V lost 2 bases, J lost 0 bases, and 7 bases stayed unmatched. Germline CDR1 LNHDA, CDR2 SQIVND (reference sequence). The CDR3 totals 18 residues. CDR3 residues: CASSIRASGGTSTDTQYF. Here the CDR3 DNA reads TGTGCCAGTAGTATACGGGCTAGCGGGGGGACTAGCACAGATACGCAGTATTTT.

The chain couples TRBV6-1 to TRBJ1-6, with no clear D. The CDR3 is 14 amino acids. V was clipped by 2 bases and J by 10 bases, with 12 bases between them. Germline values: CDR1 MNHNS, CDR2 SASEGT. The CDR3 here is CASSEYGLLSPLHF. The CDR3 bases are TGTGCCAGCAGTGAATACGGGTTGCTCTCACCCCTCCACTTT.

This clone has a handful of counts. This chain joins TRBV6-5 and TRBJ2-1; 8 nucleotides align to TRBD2. The length of the CDR3 is 15 residues. Per germline, CDR1 MNHEY and CDR2 SVGAGI. J lost 0 bases, V lost 5 bases, and 3 bases had no gene match. CDR3 sequence: CASSLLAGSYNEQFF. CDR3 sequence (DNA): TGTGCCAGCAGTCTTCTAGCGGGCTCCTACAATGAGCAGTTCTTC.

The chain uses TRBV4-2 and TRBJ2-2; D is ambiguous. The CDR3 runs to 15 residues. Trimming took off 5 bases at V and 4 bases at J, with 14 bases between the two ends. Germline values: CDR1 LGHNA, CDR2 YNFKEQ. CDR3 in amino acids: CASSSSGRSTGELFF. The DNA for the CDR3 is TGTGCCAGCAGCTCATCAGGCCGGTCCACCGGGGAGCTGTTTTTT.

This clone was counted only a few times. The genes are TRBV25-1 and TRBJ1-6; possible D gene TRBD1, 5 bases. CDR3 size: 15 residues. Between the trimmed V and J ends, which lost 3 bases and 5 bases, there was a span of 11 bases. From germline, CDR1 is MGHDK and CDR2 SYGVNS. The CDR3 region is CASSEAGRDNSPLHF. The CDR3 DNA reads as TGTGCCAGCAGTGAGGCGGGGCGGGATAATTCACCCCTCCACTTT.

The chain links TRBV7-3 to TRBJ1-2, with D perhaps TRBD1 (5 bases). The CDR3 is made up of 13 amino acids. CDR1 is SGHTA, CDR2 FQGTGA, per germline. Trimming took 2 bases from V and 6 from J, leaving 10 bases between them. CDR3 sequence: CASSLSRGHGYTF. CDR3 sequence (DNA): TGTGCCAGCAGCTTATCAAGGGGCCATGGCTACACCTTC.

Comment on this clone: Other DNA sequences of this sample code for an identical CDR3. V gene TRBV5-1 combines with J gene TRBJ2-2; tentative D call: TRBD2 (5 bases). CDR3 length: 15 amino acids. Germline CDR1 reads SGHRS; CDR2 reads YFSETQ. Between the trimmed V and J ends, which lost 0 bases and 7 bases, there was a span of 13 bases. The CDR3 loop reads CASSLEVTGYGELFF. The CDR3 DNA follows: TGCGCCAGCAGCTTGGAGGTGACGGGATACGGGGAGCTGTTTTTT.

J is TRBJ2-4 and V is TRBV5-3, with D maybe TRBD2 (6 bases). TRBV5-3 is reported as an ORF; its role is uncertain. Trimming removed 4 bases from V and 0 bases from J, with 20 bases in between. The CDR3 extends over 18 amino acids. CDR3 DNA sequence: TGTGCCAGAAGCCCCAACCTCCCCCCGGGAGAAGCCAAAAACATTCAGTACTTC. Translating it yields CARSPNLPPGEAKNIQYF.

The rearrangement uses TRBV14 and TRBJ2-5; D might be TRBD2 (5 bases). The germline V gene encodes CDR1 SGHDN and CDR2 FVKESK. Deletions cut 0 bases from V and 2 bases from J, with 16 bases between. This CDR3 has 17 amino acids. The CDR3 here is CASSQDWRRSLQETQYF. CDR3 nucleotide sequence: TGTGCCAGCAGCCAAGATTGGAGGAGGAGCCTACAAGAGACCCAGTACTTC.

The J gene is TRBJ2-7, the V gene TRBV6-5; 8 bases match TRBD2. With V trimmed by 8 bases and J by 3 bases, 6 bases remained unmatched. Germline V gene sequence: CDR1 MNHEY, CDR2 SVGAGI. This CDR3 region has 13 residues. The chain's CDR3 is CASLYGGGYEQYF. CDR3 sequence (DNA): TGTGCCAGCCTATACGGGGGGGGCTACGAGCAGTACTTC.

In this sample, this clone turned up a few times. The chain couples TRBV11-2 to TRBJ2-1; 13 nucleotides match TRBD2. Per the germline V gene, CDR1 is SGHAT and CDR2 is FQNNGV. This CDR3 is built from 17 residues. The J segment lost 1 base and the V segment lost 5 bases, leaving 5 bases of the junction unmatched. CDR3 protein: CASSRGTSGISYNEQFF. CDR3 coding DNA: TGTGCCAGCAGCCGTGGGACTAGCGGGATTTCCTACAATGAGCAGTTCTTC.

The chain employs TRBV30 and TRBJ2-1; D ambiguous. Germline V gene sequence: CDR1 GTSNPN, CDR2 SVGIG (reference sequence). The V and J ends lost 2 bases and 0 bases respectively, with 20 bases between them. The CDR3 extends over 18 amino acids. The CDR3 is CAWSLNPWRLGSYNEQFF. CDR3 in DNA: TGTGCCTGGAGTTTAAACCCCTGGCGGCTGGGCTCCTACAATGAGCAGTTCTTC.

This clone was found a few times. The V call is TRBV2, the J call TRBJ1-2; TRBD1 aligns across 8 bases. The trim removed 6 bases at V and 4 bases at J, leaving 7 bases unmatched. The CDR3 is 14 amino acids. CDR1 is SNHLY, CDR2 FYNNEI, per germline. The CDR3 sequence is CASRGQGIFYGYTF. The CDR3 region has the DNA TGTGCCAGCAGAGGACAGGGAATCTTCTATGGCTACACCTTC.

This clone was picked up a small number of times. The chain recombines TRBV7-3 with TRBJ1-1; tentative D call: TRBD1 (6 bases). In germline, CDR1 is SGHTA, CDR2 FQGTGA. The CDR3 is made up of 13 amino acids. Trimming shortened V by 0 bases and J by 5 bases, and 7 bases separated the two germline ends. The CDR3 DNA sequence: TGTGCCAGCAGCTTAACAGGACAGACTGAAGCTTTCTTT. Translation: CASSLTGQTEAFF.

The chain carries TRBV5-6 and TRBJ1-4, with D perhaps TRBD1 (6 bases). Trimming took off 4 bases at V and 4 bases at J, with 14 bases between the two ends. The germline V gene encodes CDR1 SGHDT and CDR2 YYEEEE. This CDR3 has 15 amino acids. The CDR3 reads CASSATTGFNEKLFF. The CDR3 nucleotides are TGTGCCAGCAGCGCGACTACAGGGTTTAATGAAAAACTGTTTTTT.

V and J are TRBV7-9 and TRBJ2-5, with 11 bases lining up with TRBD2. The CDR3 runs to 13 residues. J lost 5 bases, V lost 5 bases, and 1 base had no gene match. CDR1 and CDR2 (germline): SEHNR, FQNEAQ (reference sequence). This chain's CDR3 is CASSRTSGETQYF. CDR3 bases: TGTGCCAGCAGCCGGACTAGCGGGGAGACCCAGTACTTC.

V is TRBV6-5 and J is TRBJ2-7, with 8 nucleotides matching TRBD1. The germline CDR1 and CDR2 sequences are MNHEY and SVGAGI. The CDR3 sequence is 15 residues long. The V gene end was trimmed by 5 bases and the J gene end by 1 base; junction bases not matched to a gene: 7. CDR3 nucleotides: TGTGCCAGCAGTCTCGGACAGGGACGGTCCTACGAGCAGTACTTC. This encodes CASSLGQGRSYEQYF.

The chain is built from TRBV21-1 and TRBJ2-7; no DNA check was done on the table's D call, TRBD2. TRBV21-1 is classified as a pseudogene. The CDR3 is made up of 13 amino acids. CDR3 coding DNA: TGTGCCAGCTGCGGTCCTGACTCCTACGAGCAGTACTTC. It encodes CASCGPDSYEQYF.

The chain is built from TRBV2 and TRBJ1-5, with 8 nucleotides matching TRBD1. The CDR3 length is 16 residues. Per the germline V gene, CDR1 is SNHLY and CDR2 is FYNNEI. J gave up 7 bases and V 6 bases, and 14 bases lay outside the gene matches. The CDR3 DNA follows: TGTGCCAGCAGGCCTAACAGGGGGACGGGAGGACAGCCCCAGCATTTT. Encoded protein: CASRPNRGTGGQPQHF.

The chain couples TRBV27 to TRBJ2-7, with D possibly being TRBD1 (5 bases). V lost 0 bases, J lost 7 bases, and 10 bases lay in between. The germline gives CDR1 MNHEY, CDR2 SMNVEV (reference sequence). This CDR3 has 13 amino acids. DNA for the CDR3: TGTGCCAGCAGTTTATCGGGGCCGAGGGAGCAGTACTTC. This encodes CASSLSGPREQYF.

This clone has just a few counts. The chain has TRBV4-3 and TRBJ2-7; 14 nucleotides agree with TRBD2. This CDR3 region has 18 residues. The germline gives CDR1 LGHNA, CDR2 YSLEER. Trimming cost V 3 bases and J 3 bases; bases outside gene matches: 10. CDR3 protein: CASSQYAGLAGENYEQYF. The DNA for the CDR3 is TGCGCCAGCAGCCAGTACGCGGGACTAGCGGGAGAGAACTACGAGCAGTACTTC.

This sequence joins TRBV28 and TRBJ2-2; TRBD2 might be the D (5 bases). The CDR3 covers 14 residues. With 6 bases removed from V and 7 bases from J, the gap between germline ends came to 15 bases. Looked up from germline, CDR1 is MDHEN and CDR2 is SYDVKM. The CDR3 coding sequence is TGTGCCAGCAGCCCGATTCTAGCCGGCGGGGAGCTGTTTTTT. Its translation: CASSPILAGGELFF.